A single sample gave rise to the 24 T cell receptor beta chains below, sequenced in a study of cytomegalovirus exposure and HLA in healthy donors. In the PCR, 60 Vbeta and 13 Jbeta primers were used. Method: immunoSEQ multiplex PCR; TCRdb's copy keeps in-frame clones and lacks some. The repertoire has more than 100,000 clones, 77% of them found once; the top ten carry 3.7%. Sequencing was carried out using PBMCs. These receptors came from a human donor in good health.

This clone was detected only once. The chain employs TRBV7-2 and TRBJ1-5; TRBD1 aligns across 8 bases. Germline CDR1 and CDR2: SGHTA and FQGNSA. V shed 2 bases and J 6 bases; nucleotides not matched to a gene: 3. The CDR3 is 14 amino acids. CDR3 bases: TGTGCCAGCAGCTTACAGGGGGCGACTCAGCCCCAGCATTTT. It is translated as CASSLQGATQPQHF.

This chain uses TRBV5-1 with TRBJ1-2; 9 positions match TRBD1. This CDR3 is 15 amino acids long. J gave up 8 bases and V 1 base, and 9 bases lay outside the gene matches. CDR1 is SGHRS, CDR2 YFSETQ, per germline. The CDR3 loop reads CASSLPMGQGGGYTF. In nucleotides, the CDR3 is TGCGCCAGCAGCTTGCCCATGGGACAGGGCGGCGGCTACACCTTC.

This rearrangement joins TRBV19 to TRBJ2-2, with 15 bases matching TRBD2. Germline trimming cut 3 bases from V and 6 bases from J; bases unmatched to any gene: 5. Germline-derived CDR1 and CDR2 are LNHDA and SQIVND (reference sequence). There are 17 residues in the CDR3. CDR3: CASSMGRTSGRAGELFF. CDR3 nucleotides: TGTGCCAGTAGTATGGGGAGGACTAGCGGGAGGGCCGGGGAGCTGTTTTTT.

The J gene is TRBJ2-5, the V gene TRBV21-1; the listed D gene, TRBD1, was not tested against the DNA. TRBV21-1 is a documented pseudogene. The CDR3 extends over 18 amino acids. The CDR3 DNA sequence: TGTGCCAGCAGCAAAGGCCCCTCTCCTCGGGACACAAAAGAGACCCAGTACTTC. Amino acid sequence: CASSKGPSPRDTKETQYF.

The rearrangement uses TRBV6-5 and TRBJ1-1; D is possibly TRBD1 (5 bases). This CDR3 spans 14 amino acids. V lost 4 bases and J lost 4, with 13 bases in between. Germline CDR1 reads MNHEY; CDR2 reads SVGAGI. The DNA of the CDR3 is TGTGCCAGCAGTTCCAGGGATAGGGTCACTGAAGCTTTCTTT. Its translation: CASSSRDRVTEAFF.

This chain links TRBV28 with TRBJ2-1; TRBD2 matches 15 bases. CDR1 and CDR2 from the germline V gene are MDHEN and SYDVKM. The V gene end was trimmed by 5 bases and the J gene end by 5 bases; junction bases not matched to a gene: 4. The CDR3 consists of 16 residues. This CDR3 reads CASSRTSGRANNEQFF. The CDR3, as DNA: TGTGCCAGCAGTCGGACTAGCGGGAGGGCCAACAATGAGCAGTTCTTC.

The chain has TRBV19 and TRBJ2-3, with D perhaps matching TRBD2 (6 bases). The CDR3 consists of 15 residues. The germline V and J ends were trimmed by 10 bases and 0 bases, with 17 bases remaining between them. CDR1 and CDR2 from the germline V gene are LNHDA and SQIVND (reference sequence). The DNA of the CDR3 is TGTGCCACTACACGCACCGGGACTAGCACAGATACGCAGTATTTT. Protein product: CATTRTGTSTDTQYF. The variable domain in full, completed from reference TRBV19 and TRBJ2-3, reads DGGITQSPKYLFRKEGQNVTLSCEQNLNHDAMYWYRQDPGQGLRLIYYSQIVNDFQKGDIAEGYSVSREKKESFPLTVTSAQKNPTAFYLCATTRTGTSTDTQYFGPGTRLTVL.

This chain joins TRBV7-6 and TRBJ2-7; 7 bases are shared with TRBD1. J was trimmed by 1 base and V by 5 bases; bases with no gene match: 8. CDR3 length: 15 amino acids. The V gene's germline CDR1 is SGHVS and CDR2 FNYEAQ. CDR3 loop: CASSRGQGWSYEQYF. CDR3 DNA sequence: TGTGCCAGCAGCAGGGGGCAGGGGTGGTCCTACGAGCAGTACTTC.

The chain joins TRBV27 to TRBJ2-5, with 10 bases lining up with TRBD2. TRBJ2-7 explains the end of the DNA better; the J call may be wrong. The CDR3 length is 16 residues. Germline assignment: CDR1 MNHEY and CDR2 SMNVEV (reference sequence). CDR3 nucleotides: TGTGCCAGCAGTTCAGAGCCTCTAGCGGGAGCCTACGAGCAGTACTTC. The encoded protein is CASSSEPLAGAYEQYF.

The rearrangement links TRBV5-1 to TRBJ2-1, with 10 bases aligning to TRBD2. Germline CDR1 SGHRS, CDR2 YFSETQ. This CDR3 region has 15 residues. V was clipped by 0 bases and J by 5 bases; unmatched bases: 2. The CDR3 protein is CASSLGLAGNNEQFF. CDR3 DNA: TGCGCCAGCAGCTTGGGACTAGCGGGTAACAATGAGCAGTTCTTC.

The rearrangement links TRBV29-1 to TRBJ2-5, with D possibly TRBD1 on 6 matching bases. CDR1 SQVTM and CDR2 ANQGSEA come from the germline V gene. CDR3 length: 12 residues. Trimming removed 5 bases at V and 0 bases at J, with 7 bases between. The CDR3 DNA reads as TGCAGCGTTCGGACAGACCAAGAGACCCAGTACTTC. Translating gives CSVRTDQETQYF.

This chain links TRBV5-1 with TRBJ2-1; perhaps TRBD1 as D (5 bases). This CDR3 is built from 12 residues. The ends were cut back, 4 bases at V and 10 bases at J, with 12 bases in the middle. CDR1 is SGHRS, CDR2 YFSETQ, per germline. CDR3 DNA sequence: TGCGCCAGCAGCCCGGTGGGGCGGGAGCAGTTCTTC. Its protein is CASSPVGREQFF.

DNA of the CDR3: TGCGCCAGCAGCTTGGCCATGACAGGGAATTCCTACAATGAGCAGTTCTTC. Translated, it gives CASSLAMTGNSYNEQFF. The V and J genes are TRBV5-1 and TRBJ2-1, with 7 bases that match TRBD1. V lost 0 bases and J lost 1; bases outside the gene matches: 7. Germline V gene sequence: CDR1 SGHRS, CDR2 YFSETQ. The CDR3 totals 17 residues.

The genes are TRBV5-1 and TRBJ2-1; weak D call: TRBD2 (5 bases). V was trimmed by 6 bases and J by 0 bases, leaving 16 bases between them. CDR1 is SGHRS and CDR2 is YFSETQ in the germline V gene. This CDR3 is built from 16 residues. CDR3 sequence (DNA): TGCGCCAGCACCCATGGAATAGCGAGCTCCTACAATGAGCAGTTCTTC. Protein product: CASTHGIASSYNEQFF.

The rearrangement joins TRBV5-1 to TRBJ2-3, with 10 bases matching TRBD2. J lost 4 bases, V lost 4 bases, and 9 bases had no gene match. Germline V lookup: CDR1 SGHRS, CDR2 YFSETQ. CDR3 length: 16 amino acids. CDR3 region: CASSPGQAGGADTQYF. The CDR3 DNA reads TGCGCCAGCAGCCCGGGCCAAGCGGGAGGGGCAGATACGCAGTATTTT.

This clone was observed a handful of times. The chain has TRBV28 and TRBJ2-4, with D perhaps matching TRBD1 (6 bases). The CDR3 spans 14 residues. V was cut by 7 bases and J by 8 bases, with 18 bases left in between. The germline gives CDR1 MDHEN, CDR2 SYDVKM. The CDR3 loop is CASKTTGIYDIQYF. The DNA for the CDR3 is TGTGCCAGCAAAACTACAGGGATCTATGACATTCAGTACTTC.

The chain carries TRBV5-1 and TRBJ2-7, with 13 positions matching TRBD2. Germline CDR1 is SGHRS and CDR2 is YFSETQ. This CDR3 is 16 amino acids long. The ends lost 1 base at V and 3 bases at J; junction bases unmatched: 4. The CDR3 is CASSLSGTSGNYEQYF. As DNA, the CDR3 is TGCGCCAGCAGCTTGAGCGGGACTAGCGGGAACTACGAGCAGTACTTC. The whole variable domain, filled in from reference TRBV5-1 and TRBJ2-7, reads KAGVTQTPRYLIKTRGQQVTLSCSPISGHRSVSWYQQTPGQGLQFLFEYFSETQRNKGNFPGRFSGRQFSNSRSEMNVSTLELGDSALYLCASSLSGTSGNYEQYFGPGTRLTVT.

This CDR3 is CATSRTPGRSTDTQYF. CDR3 DNA sequence: TGTGCCACCAGCAGGACCCCCGGCAGGAGCACAGATACGCAGTATTTT. This chain connects TRBV15 to TRBJ2-3; D remains ambiguous. This CDR3 has 16 residues. Germline CDR1 and CDR2: LNHNV and YYDKDF (reference sequence). The germline V and J ends were trimmed by 3 bases and 0 bases, with 13 bases remaining between them.

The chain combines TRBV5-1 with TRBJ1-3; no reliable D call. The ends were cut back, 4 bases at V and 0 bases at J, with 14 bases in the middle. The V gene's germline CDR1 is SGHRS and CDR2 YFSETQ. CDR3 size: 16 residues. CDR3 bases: TGCGCCAGCAGCCCCGAGGTGGGGAGCTCTGGAAACACCATATATTTT. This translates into CASSPEVGSSGNTIYF.

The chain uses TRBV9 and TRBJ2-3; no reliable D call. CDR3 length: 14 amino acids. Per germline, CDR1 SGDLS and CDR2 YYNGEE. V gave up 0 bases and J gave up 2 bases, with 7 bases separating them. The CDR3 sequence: CASSVAQNTDTQYF. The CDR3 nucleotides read TGTGCCAGCAGCGTAGCCCAGAACACAGATACGCAGTATTTT.

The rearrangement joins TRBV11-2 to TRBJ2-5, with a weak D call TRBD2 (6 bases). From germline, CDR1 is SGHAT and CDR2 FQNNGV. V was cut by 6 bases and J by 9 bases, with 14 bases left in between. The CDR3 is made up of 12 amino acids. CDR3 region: CASRGVGEAQYF. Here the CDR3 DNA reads TGTGCCAGCAGAGGTGTTGGGGAGGCCCAGTACTTC.

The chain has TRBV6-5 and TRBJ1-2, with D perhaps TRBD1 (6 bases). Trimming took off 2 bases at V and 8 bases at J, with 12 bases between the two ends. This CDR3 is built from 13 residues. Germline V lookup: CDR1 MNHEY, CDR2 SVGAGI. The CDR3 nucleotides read TGTGCCAGCAGTTACACAGGGCATGGGGGCTACACCTTC. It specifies CASSYTGHGGYTF.

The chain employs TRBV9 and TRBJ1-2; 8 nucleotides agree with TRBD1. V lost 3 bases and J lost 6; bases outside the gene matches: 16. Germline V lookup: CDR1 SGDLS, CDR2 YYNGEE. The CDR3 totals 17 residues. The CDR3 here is CASSANSGGGNDNGYTF. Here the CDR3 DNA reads TGTGCCAGCAGCGCCAATTCAGGGGGCGGGAACGATAATGGCTACACCTTC. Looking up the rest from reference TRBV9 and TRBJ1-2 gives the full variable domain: DSGVTQTPKHLITATGQRVTLRCSPRSGDLSVYWYQQSLDQGLQFLIQYYNGEERAKGNILERFSAQQFPDLHSELNLSSLELGDSALYFCASSANSGGGNDNGYTFGSGTRLTVV.

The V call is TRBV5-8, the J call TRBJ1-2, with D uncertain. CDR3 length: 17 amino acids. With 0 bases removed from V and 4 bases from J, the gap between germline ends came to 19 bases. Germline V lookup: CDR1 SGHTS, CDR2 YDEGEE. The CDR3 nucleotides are TGTGCCAGCAGCTTGGCCTGGTGGAGGAGCGGACTCTATGGCTACACCTTC. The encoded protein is CASSLAWWRSGLYGYTF.